The 7 T cell receptor beta chains given below trace back to one sample, sequenced in a study of blood T cell repertoires in COVID-19. The protocol was immunoSEQ multiplex PCR, while the TCRdb copy is restricted to in-frame clones and leaves out a portion. The sample lists approximately 200,000 clones; around nine tenths were seen once. Sequencing was carried out using PBMCs or T cells enriched from blood (not recorded which). The receptors here all came from a woman aged 25 to 39 who had been exposed to COVID-19.

The CDR3 DNA follows: TGTGCCAGCAGCGTGGGGGACACCCAAGAGACCCAGTACTTC. It encodes CASSVGDTQETQYF. The J gene is TRBJ2-5, the V gene TRBV9, with D perhaps matching TRBD1 (6 bases). Germline V gives CDR1 SGDLS, CDR2 YYNGEE. This CDR3 region has 14 residues. V dropped 2 bases and J dropped 1 base, with 9 bases sitting between them.

Note on this clone: The same CDR3 is also encoded by other DNA sequences in this sample. The chain couples TRBV30 to TRBJ1-1, with 7 positions matching TRBD1. The CDR3 is 13 residues long. V was clipped by 3 bases and J by 1 base; unmatched bases: 2. Germline loops: CDR1 GTSNPN, CDR2 SVGIG (reference sequence). The CDR3 sequence is CAWSRQGNTEAFF. The CDR3 nucleotides read TGTGCCTGGAGCCGACAGGGGAACACTGAAGCTTTCTTT.

The chain is built from TRBV3-1 (or the pseudogene TRBV3-2) and TRBJ1-1, with unresolved D. Per the germline V gene, CDR1 is LGHDT and CDR2 is YNNKEL (reference sequence). The CDR3 is made up of 15 amino acids. V lost 0 bases to trimming and J lost 10 bases, with 18 bases between them. CDR3 sequence reads: CASSQDLGEVETAFF. Here the CDR3 DNA reads TGTGCCAGCAGCCAAGATCTCGGAGAGGTGGAAACAGCTTTCTTT.

The J gene is TRBJ2-2, the V gene TRBV7-6; D is possibly TRBD2 (5 bases). This CDR3 is 12 amino acids long. The germline V and J ends were trimmed by 6 bases and 14 bases, with 16 bases remaining between them. Per germline, CDR1 SGHVS and CDR2 FNYEAQ. DNA for the CDR3: TGTGCCAGCAGTCCCCCCCGGGATCTCCTGTTTTTT. As protein: CASSPPRDLLFF.

The V gene is TRBV19, the J gene TRBJ2-7, with TRBD2 identical over 8 bases. The CDR3 loop spans 15 amino acids. Trimming took 5 bases from V and 5 from J; bases not matched to a gene: 11. CDR1 is LNHDA and CDR2 is SQIVND in the germline V gene (reference sequence). CDR3 in DNA: TGTGCCAGTAGTCCGCGCCCAGCGGGGGTTCACGAGCAGTACTTC. Its translation is CASSPRPAGVHEQYF.

The rearrangement joins TRBV27 to TRBJ1-5; weak D call: TRBD1 (6 bases). The V gene lost 6 bases and the J gene lost 6 bases, with 18 bases spanning the gap. This CDR3 is 15 amino acids long. CDR1 and CDR2 from the germline V gene are MNHEY and SMNVEV (reference sequence). CDR3: CASRKQGQVPQPQHF. CDR3 nucleotides: TGTGCCAGCAGGAAACAGGGTCAGGTGCCTCAGCCCCAGCATTTT.

Concerning this clone itself: Other DNA sequences in this specimen translate into the identical CDR3. The J gene is TRBJ1-3, the V gene TRBV9; D is possibly TRBD1 (5 bases). This CDR3 has 14 residues. Trimming stripped 2 bases from V and 4 bases from J, with 10 bases between. CDR1 is SGDLS, CDR2 YYNGEE, per germline. Here the CDR3 DNA reads TGTGCCAGCAGCGTCGCAGGGAGGGGAAACACCATATATTTT. It encodes CASSVAGRGNTIYF.